The T cell receptor beta chain described here comes from a study of glioma-infiltrating T cells after dendritic cell vaccination. Whole-study context: Treatment, given 2003 to 2012, was autologous tumor lysate-pulsed dendritic cell vaccination.

CDR1 SGDLS and CDR2 YYNGEE come from the germline V gene. The CDR3 loop spans 16 amino acids. With V trimmed by 2 bases and J by 3 bases, 6 bases remained unmatched. Some clones are missing from TCRdb's copy, which holds only in-frame ones; the method was immunoSEQ multiplex PCR. The profile shows 40,000 to 60,000 clones, 85% of them singletons. The origin of this receptor is a human donor with glioblastoma. Material: blood, obtained before dendritic cell vaccination. The chain links TRBV9 to TRBJ2-1; TRBD1 matches at 9 bases. This CDR3 is CASSVSGTGLYNEQFF. The CDR3 region has the DNA TGTGCCAGCAGCGTCTCCGGGACAGGGCTCTACAATGAGCAGTTCTTC.